The clone carrying this TCR beta chain was observed a single time. The sample belongs to a study of T cell changes during pregnancy in multiple sclerosis. Per the germline V gene, CDR1 is SEHNR and CDR2 is FQNEAQ (reference sequence). This CDR3 is built from 13 residues. V lost 2 bases and J lost 2, with 7 bases in between. The assay was immunoSEQ multiplex PCR, and TCRdb's table has in-frame clones only and misses some. The data show under 100,000 clones, 85% to 95% seen once. The sequence derives from a female donor in good health, enrolled as a control in a pregnancy study. The chain recombines TRBV7-9 with TRBJ2-7; no reliable D call. This material consisted of peripheral blood, taken in the first trimester of pregnancy. This CDR3 reads CASSLFSAYEQYF. CDR3 coding DNA: TGTGCCAGCAGCTTATTTTCGGCCTACGAGCAGTACTTC. Together with reference TRBV7-9 and TRBJ2-7, the CDR3 gives the full variable domain: DTGVSQNPRHKITKRGQNVTFRCDPISEHNRLYWYRQTLGQGPEFLTYFQNEAQLEKSRLLSDRFSAERPKGSFSTLEIQRTEQGDSAMYLCASSLFSAYEQYFGPGTRLTVT.